The entry below gives a single T cell receptor (beta chain) sequence along with its context. Its antigen is not known. This record belongs to a study of beta chain features in type 1 diabetes. Overall study context: Age, gender and cell yields were similar between patients and healthy donors. Study outcomes and limitations: Sequencing from cDNA could over-represent high-TCR-expressing cells. Patients' naive, central memory and Treg TCRB repertoires seemed closer to one another than those of healthy donors. A moderate, significant TCRB CDR3 shortening appeared in type 1 diabetes across four CD4+ subsets.

Trimming pared 4 bases from V and 4 bases from J, leaving 21 bases between. Germline V gene lookup returns CDR1 SGHDT and CDR2 YYEEEE. There are 17 residues in the CDR3. Sequencing targeted expressed TCRB transcripts, as all isolated RNA had been reverse transcribed. Each sample of naive, central memory or regulatory T cells had, on average, about 3.6 million reads. Generated by immunoSEQ multiplex PCR, the TCRdb table keeps only in-frame clones and is missing some. The sample has a few hundred thousand clones, around 10% seen once. The specimen sequenced was central memory CD4+ T cells from blood. This chain links TRBV5-6 with TRBJ2-1, with D perhaps matching TRBD2 (6 bases). The origin of this receptor is a man aged 25 to 40 with type 1 diabetes. In DNA, the CDR3 is TGTGCCAGCAGCCCCGGGGGTCCAGGGAGTACGTACAATGAGCAGTTCTTC. It codes for CASSPGGPGSTYNEQFF.